This passage covers 24 T cell receptor beta chains from one sample sequenced in a study of OX40 agonist ivuxolimab in advanced cancers. The library was obtained by the immunoSEQ multiplex PCR assay. The table comes from immuneACCESS by way of TCRdb, which keeps in-frame sequences with V and J called. Part of the clones is missing from these tables; in studies checked, under half for an unresolved V gene and the rest for unknown reasons. The table for this sample lists roughly 86,000 clones; roughly nine tenths of them were counted only once. The ten largest clones add up to 2.5% to 3% of the sample. Material: CD4+ or CD8+ T cells sorted from blood, obtained in a trial of the OX40 agonist ivuxolimab. The receptors derive from an adult with an advanced solid tumor such as melanoma, head and neck, liver or kidney cancer.

The V gene is TRBV5-4, the J gene TRBJ1-2; D remains ambiguous. V lost 0 bases, J lost 0 bases, and 9 bases lay in between. Germline V gene sequence: CDR1 SGHNT, CDR2 YYREEE (reference sequence). The CDR3 covers 15 residues. Written as DNA, the CDR3 is TGTGCCAGCAGCTTGGTCAGATCTTCTAACTATGGCTACACCTTC. This gives the protein CASSLVRSSNYGYTF. The full variable domain, in which reference TRBV5-4 and TRBJ1-2 provide the parts outside the CDR3, is ETGVTQSPTHLIKTRGQQVTLRCSSQSGHNTVSWYQQALGQGPQFIFQYYREEENGRGNFPPRFSGLQFPNYSSELNVNALELDDSALYLCASSLVRSSNYGYTFGSGTRLTVV.

The chain has TRBV4-1 and TRBJ2-4; 11 bases align to TRBD2. CDR1 is MGHRA, CDR2 YSYEKL, per germline. Trimming took 6 bases from V and 7 from J; bases not matched to a gene: 8. The CDR3 sequence is 15 residues long. CDR3 in amino acids: CASRLAGEGGNIQYF. For the CDR3, the DNA is TGCGCCAGCAGACTAGCGGGAGAGGGGGGGAACATTCAGTACTTC.

The chain links TRBV7-9 to TRBJ1-2; D is ambiguous. The CDR3 totals 12 residues. The germline V gene encodes CDR1 SEHNR and CDR2 FQNEAQ (reference sequence). The germline V and J ends were trimmed by 1 base and 4 bases, with 4 bases remaining between them. DNA of the CDR3: TGTGCCAGCAGCTTAGTCGGCTATGGCTACACCTTC. This codes for CASSLVGYGYTF.

The chain uses TRBV28 and TRBJ1-2; D is perhaps TRBD1 (6 bases). V lost 2 bases and J 8 bases, leaving 12 bases between the germline ends. Per the germline V gene, CDR1 is MDHEN and CDR2 is SYDVKM. This CDR3 spans 13 amino acids. The CDR3 DNA reads TGTGCCAGCAGTTTAGGCCGGGGGCGGGGCTACACCTTC. It yields the protein CASSLGRGRGYTF.

Here the CDR3 reads CACRRWTGVGEKLFF. CDR3 bases: TGTGCCTGCCGGCGTTGGACAGGGGTAGGGGAAAAACTGTTTTTT. The chain links TRBV6-5 to TRBJ1-4, with 9 positions matching TRBD1. The CDR3 is 15 residues long. Trimming removed 11 bases from V and 8 bases from J; junction bases left unmatched: 15. Germline loops: CDR1 MNHEY, CDR2 SVGAGI.

The V gene is TRBV21-1, the J gene TRBJ2-1. TRBV21-1 is labeled a pseudogene. CDR3 size: 16 residues. This chain's CDR3 is CASDRLRDAPNNEQFF. CDR3 coding DNA: TGTGCCAGCGACCGGCTCCGGGACGCACCTAACAATGAGCAGTTCTTC.

The chain combines TRBV2 with TRBJ2-5; perhaps TRBD1 as D (7 bases). Trimming cost V 6 bases and J 5 bases, with 22 bases left between them. The CDR3 contains 16 residues. CDR1 and CDR2 (germline): SNHLY, FYNNEI. DNA of the CDR3: TGTGCCAGCAGCTACGGAGGGCGACAGGGAGGCGAGACCCAGTACTTC. Residues: CASSYGGRQGGETQYF.

The chain links TRBV7-8 to TRBJ1-2; the match to TRBD1 covers 9 bases. The junction had 4 bases not matched to a gene; V was cut back by 0 bases and J by 5 bases. CDR1 is SGHVS, CDR2 FQNEAQ, per germline. This CDR3 spans 15 amino acids. Here the CDR3 reads CASSLAGQGGYGYTF. The CDR3 DNA follows: TGTGCCAGCAGCTTAGCGGGACAGGGAGGTTATGGCTACACCTTC.

This clone was seen only once. This chain links TRBV2 with TRBJ2-5; D is unresolved. Germline CDR1 and CDR2: SNHLY and FYNNEI. Trimming pared 7 bases from V and 5 bases from J, leaving 11 bases between. The CDR3 contains 12 residues. The CDR3: CASTFTRETQYF. CDR3 bases: TGTGCCAGCACGTTTACGCGGGAGACCCAGTACTTC.

The chain couples TRBV5-6 to TRBJ1-2, with TRBD1 matching 9 bases. The germline V gene encodes CDR1 SGHDT and CDR2 YYEEEE. V dropped 5 bases and J dropped 7; count of bases not matched to a gene: 21. CDR3 length equals 18 residues. The chain's CDR3 is CASSRGQGDRGIYFGYTF. CDR3 sequence (DNA): TGTGCCAGCAGTCGGGGACAGGGTGACCGAGGGATTTATTTTGGCTACACCTTC.

The chain couples TRBV5-1 to TRBJ2-2; TRBD2 agrees at 11 bases. J lost 3 bases, V lost 0 bases, and 1 base had no gene match. The germline V gene has CDR1 SGHRS and CDR2 YFSETQ. The CDR3 is made up of 16 amino acids. CDR3 protein: CASSLGLAGYTGELFF. In nucleotides, the CDR3 is TGCGCCAGCAGCTTGGGACTAGCGGGGTACACCGGGGAGCTGTTTTTT. The variable domain in full, completed from reference TRBV5-1 and TRBJ2-2, reads KAGVTQTPRYLIKTRGQQVTLSCSPISGHRSVSWYQQTPGQGLQFLFEYFSETQRNKGNFPGRFSGRQFSNSRSEMNVSTLELGDSALYLCASSLGLAGYTGELFFGEGSRLTVL.

The chain is built from TRBV5-4 and TRBJ2-7; 8 nucleotides agree with TRBD1. The ends lost 2 bases at V and 6 bases at J; junction bases unmatched: 10. The CDR3 is made up of 15 amino acids. Germline V gene sequence: CDR1 SGHNT, CDR2 YYREEE (reference sequence). The CDR3: CASSFVQGVGSEQYF. DNA of the CDR3: TGTGCCAGCAGCTTCGTACAGGGGGTGGGCTCCGAGCAGTACTTC.

The chain links TRBV15 to TRBJ1-1; D not certain. This CDR3 region has 12 residues. Trimming cost V 0 bases and J 8 bases, with 7 bases left between them. CDR1 and CDR2 (germline): LNHNV, YYDKDF (reference sequence). The CDR3 region has the DNA TGTGCCACCAGCAGAGATCAACAGGAAGCTTTCTTT. It yields the protein CATSRDQQEAFF.

This chain joins TRBV20-1 and TRBJ1-1, with D possibly matching TRBD1 (5 bases). Per the germline V gene, CDR1 is DFQATT and CDR2 is SNEGSKA (reference sequence). There are 11 residues in the CDR3. Trimming removed 1 base from V and 7 bases from J, with 7 bases in between. The CDR3 nucleotides are TGCAGTGCTAGAGGGGACCGTGAAGCTTTCTTT. This encodes CSARGDREAFF.

The chain uses TRBV5-4 and TRBJ2-2, with 14 bases matching TRBD2. The germline CDR1 and CDR2 sequences are SGHNT and YYREEE (reference sequence). V gave up 4 bases and J gave up 7 bases; unmatched junction bases: 9. The CDR3 is made up of 17 amino acids. The CDR3 loop is CASSPPGTSGSGGELFF. The CDR3 DNA follows: TGTGCCAGCAGCCCCCCCGGGACTAGCGGGAGTGGCGGGGAGCTGTTTTTT.

This sequence joins TRBV19 and TRBJ2-7, with 7 bases lining up with TRBD2. This CDR3 spans 15 amino acids. Germline assignment: CDR1 LNHDA and CDR2 SQIVND (reference sequence). Losses at the gene ends were 2 bases for V and 2 bases for J; bases not matched to a gene: 6. CDR3 coding DNA: TGTGCCAGTAGTATATTGGCCGCGGGGGCCTACGAGCAGTACTTC. Protein sequence: CASSILAAGAYEQYF.

The chain combines TRBV7-9 with TRBJ1-5; no clear D gene. V was shortened by 1 base and J by 3 bases, with 13 bases between the two germline ends. Germline lookup yields CDR1 SEHNR and CDR2 FQNEAQ (reference sequence). The CDR3 length is 16 residues. The CDR3 region has the DNA TGTGCCAGCAGCTTAGGGTTGGGTACAGTCAATCAGCCCCAGCATTTT. Amino acids: CASSLGLGTVNQPQHF. The variable domain in full, completed from reference TRBV7-9 and TRBJ1-5, reads DTGVSQNPRHKITKRGQNVTFRCDPISEHNRLYWYRQTLGQGPEFLTYFQNEAQLEKSRLLSDRFSAERPKGSFSTLEIQRTEQGDSAMYLCASSLGLGTVNQPQHFGDGTRLSIL.

This clone came up once. This CDR3 reads CASSTRDRPYGYTF. The CDR3 DNA reads TGTGCCAGTAGTACCCGGGACAGACCGTATGGCTACACCTTC. The rearrangement uses TRBV19 and TRBJ1-2; 7 nucleotides align to TRBD1. The CDR3 has 14 amino acids. Germline CDR1 reads LNHDA; CDR2 reads SQIVND (reference sequence). V was clipped by 4 bases and J by 5 bases; unmatched bases: 7.

The J gene is TRBJ2-3, the V gene TRBV11-2; perhaps TRBD1 as D (6 bases). The CDR3 is made up of 16 amino acids. V was trimmed by 0 bases and J by 8 bases, leaving 18 bases between them. Germline assignment: CDR1 SGHAT and CDR2 FQNNGV. CDR3 amino acids: CASSLDLYGGEGTQYF. The DNA for the CDR3 is TGTGCCAGCAGCTTAGATCTATATGGGGGCGAGGGTACGCAGTATTTT.

This clone has a single count. V is TRBV2 and J is TRBJ2-6, with D unclear. This CDR3 spans 20 amino acids. Germline V lookup: CDR1 SNHLY, CDR2 FYNNEI. V was cut by 6 bases and J by 0 bases, with 24 bases left in between. The chain's CDR3 is CASRTSNSSLLYSGANVLTF. The CDR3 nucleotides read TGTGCCAGCAGGACTTCAAACAGCTCGTTGCTCTACTCTGGGGCCAACGTCCTGACTTTC. The variable domain in full, with the rest retrieved from reference TRBV2 and TRBJ2-6, is EPEVTQTPSHQVTQMGQEVILRCVPISNHLYFYWYRQILGQKVEFLVSFYNNEISEKSEIFDDQFSVERPDGSNFTLKIRSTKLEDSAMYFCASRTSNSSLLYSGANVLTFGAGSRLTVL.

This chain uses TRBV7-4 with TRBJ1-3; no definite D call. CDR3 length: 17 amino acids. Trimming pared 1 base from V and 0 bases from J, leaving 13 bases between. CDR1 SGHVT and CDR2 SQSDAQ come from the germline V gene. The CDR3 region has the DNA TGTGCCAGCAGCTTAGGACCGGCCCCGAGCTCTGGAAACACCATATATTTT. Protein: CASSLGPAPSSGNTIYF.

V gene TRBV6-6 combines with J gene TRBJ1-1, with D uncertain. The V end was cut by 6 bases, the J end by 1 base, with 0 bases between. Per the germline V gene, CDR1 is MNHNY and CDR2 is SVGAGI (reference sequence). The CDR3 sequence is 10 residues long. The CDR3 reads CASRNTEAFF. CDR3 nucleotides: TGTGCCAGCAGGAACACTGAAGCTTTCTTT.

This chain connects TRBV10-3 to TRBJ1-4; D remains ambiguous. The CDR3 contains 15 residues. Germline CDR1 ENHRY, CDR2 SYGVKD. Trimming pared 0 bases from V and 8 bases from J, leaving 13 bases between. CDR3 sequence reads: CAISESTERIEKLFF. The DNA of the CDR3 is TGTGCCATCAGTGAGTCCACAGAGCGGATCGAAAAACTGTTTTTT.

The rearrangement links TRBV9 to TRBJ2-2; D not certain. Germline V gene data show CDR1 as SGDLS and CDR2 as YYNGEE. Trimming pared 0 bases from V and 5 bases from J, leaving 8 bases between. The CDR3 runs 14 residues. The CDR3 here is CASSVGPLTGELFF. CDR3 sequence (DNA): TGTGCCAGCAGCGTAGGGCCTCTAACCGGGGAGCTGTTTTTT.